These T cell receptor beta chains were read from a single sample in a study of blood T cell repertoires in COVID-19. Measured with immunoSEQ multiplex PCR; TCRdb has only the in-frame clones, and not every one. The sample yields 35,000 to 55,000 clones, around 91% seen once. Sequences were obtained from peripheral blood. These receptor sequences come from a man between 45 and 60 years old with active COVID-19. CDR3s include the opening cysteine and the closing phenylalanine or tryptophan. D genes are given only for firm matches. Expanded clones are given a class, and other clones once, few, many or no size at all.

15 | TRBJ1-5 | TRBV11-2 | . | . | CASSLGGGANQPQHF | TGTGCCAGCAGCTTAGGGGGAGGAGCCAATCAGCCCCAGCATTTT
16 | TRBJ2-7 | TRBV28 | once | TRBD2 | CASTPGTSGVTYEQYF | TGTGCCAGCACCCCCGGGACTAGCGGGGTGACCTACGAGCAGTACTTC
18 | TRBJ1-2 | TRBV27 | once | . | CASSLSGGTLTSNYGYTF | TGTGCCAGCAGTTTATCAGGGGGAACACTAACCTCTAACTATGGCTACACCTTC
15 | TRBJ1-6 | TRBV7-8 | . | TRBD1 | CASSLVQGVSSPLHF | TGTGCCAGCAGCTTAGTCCAGGGGGTCAGTTCACCCCTCCACTTT
14 | TRBJ2-3 | TRBV18 | . | . | CASSPLGGTDTQYF | TGTGCCAGCTCACCATTAGGGGGCACAGATACGCAGTATTTT
13 | TRBJ1-1 | TRBV7-9 | . | . | CASSPPVYTEAFF | TGTGCCAGCAGCCCCCCGGTTTATACTGAAGCTTTCTTT
15 | TRBJ1-1 | TRBV10-3 | . | . | CAISEGSRGRTEAFF | TGTGCCATCAGTGAGGGCAGCCGCGGGAGGACTGAAGCTTTCTTT
16 | TRBJ1-2 | TRBV5-5 | . | . | CASSAGPQRANYGYTF | TGTGCCAGCAGTGCGGGCCCTCAACGGGCTAACTATGGCTACACCTTC
14 | TRBJ1-1 | TRBV4-1 | . | . | CASSQGTMNTEAFF | TGCGCCAGCAGCCAGGGTACTATGAACACTGAAGCTTTCTTT
11 | TRBJ1-1 | TRBV2 | . | . | CASSPYTEAFF | TGTGCCAGCAGCCCCTACACTGAAGCTTTCTTT
13 | TRBJ1-1 | TRBV6-5 | . | TRBD1 | CASSLTGESEAFF | TGTGCCAGCAGTTTGACAGGGGAGTCTGAAGCTTTCTTT
15 | TRBJ2-1 | TRBV5-1 | . | TRBD1 | CASSLKQGTYNEQFF | TGCGCCAGCAGCTTGAAACAGGGGACCTACAATGAGCAGTTCTTC
14 | TRBJ1-3 | TRBV6-5 | . | . | CASSMADSGNTIYF | TGTGCCAGCAGCATGGCGGACTCTGGAAACACCATATATTTT
14 | TRBJ1-1 | TRBV5-1 | . | TRBD1 | CASSLDRVGTEAFF | TGCGCCAGCAGCCTCGACAGGGTAGGCACTGAAGCTTTCTTT
14 | TRBJ2-7 | TRBV12-5 | . | . | CASGRDGQYYEQYF | TGTGCTAGTGGCCGAGACGGACAGTACTACGAGCAGTACTTC
17 | TRBJ2-2 | TRBV9 | . | TRBD2 | CASRTGEGSLNTGELFF | TGTGCCAGCAGAACCGGGGAGGGGTCGCTGAACACCGGGGAGCTGTTTTTT
13 | TRBJ2-7 | TRBV29-1 | . | TRBD1 | CSVRTGENYEQYF | TGCAGCGTCAGGACAGGGGAGAACTACGAGCAGTACTTC
14 | TRBJ1-4 | TRBV25-1 | . | TRBD1 | CASSEWDRAEKLFF | TGTGCCAGCAGTGAGTGGGACAGGGCTGAAAAACTGTTTTTT
13 | TRBJ2-7 | TRBV3-1/TRBV3-2 | . | . | CASSPVGSGEQYF | TGTGCCAGCAGCCCGGTCGGGTCGGGCGAGCAGTACTTC
14 | TRBJ1-2 | TRBV10-3 | . | . | CAISDGRRNYGYTF | TGTGCCATCAGTGATGGCCGGCGGAACTATGGCTACACCTTC
16 | TRBJ1-1 | TRBV19 | . | TRBD1 | CASSSGRGRRTTEAFF | TGTGCCAGTAGTTCCGGCAGGGGGCGCAGGACCACTGAAGCTTTCTTT
15 | TRBJ2-3 | TRBV6-4 | . | TRBD1 | CASSSTGSSTDTQYF | TGTGCCAGCAGCTCGACAGGGTCCAGCACAGATACGCAGTATTTT
15 | TRBJ2-3 | TRBV7-8 | . | TRBD2 | CASSLVRGGTDTQYF | TGTGCCAGCAGCTTAGTGCGGGGGGGGACAGATACGCAGTATTTT
14 | TRBJ1-5 | TRBV3-1/TRBV3-2 | once | . | CASSHRGRNQPQHF | TGTGCCAGCAGCCACAGGGGACGCAATCAGCCCCAGCATTTT
14 | TRBJ1-6 | TRBV27 | . | . | CASSLQKQNSPLHF | TGTGCCAGCAGTTTACAGAAACAAAATTCACCCCTCCACTTT
16 | TRBJ1-2 | TRBV7-9 | . | . | CASSLGTGGPNYGYTF | TGTGCCAGCAGCTTAGGTACGGGGGGGCCTAACTATGGCTACACCTTC
16 | TRBJ2-1 | TRBV7-2 | . | . | CASSLERSRLYNEQFF | TGTGCCAGCAGCTTAGAAAGGTCTCGACTTTACAATGAGCAGTTCTTC